The rows below give T cell receptor beta chains drawn from one sample of a study of low-dose radiotherapy and immunotherapy resistance in tumors. TCRdb re-analysed the reads in MiXCR, keeping a single row per CDR3 protein. The sample has roughly 50,000 distinct CDR3 sequences, 33% seen once. Here the sequenced sample was PBMCs, taken after low-dose radiotherapy plus immunotherapy. The origin of the receptors is a male donor with rectosigmoid adenocarcinoma. Both conserved end residues are part of each CDR3. The D gene is left open where the match is weak. Clone size appears in some rows only: once, few, many, or a class for an expanded clone.

v_gene	abundance	j_gene	d_gene	CDR3aa	CDR3nt
TRBV3-1	many	TRBJ2-7	-	CASSHDPGTAPTSSYEQYF	TGTGCCAGCAGCCACGATCCCGGGACAGCACCGACTAGCTCCTACGAGCAGTACTTC
TRBV28	many	TRBJ1-2	-	CASCDQNYGYTF	TGTGCCAGCTGTGATCAAAACTATGGCTACACCTTC
TRBV12-3/TRBV12-4	few	TRBJ2-7	TRBD1	CASSFRETGGRYEQYF	TGTGCCAGCAGTTTCCGTGAGACAGGGGGTCGGTACGAGCAGTACTTC
TRBV29-1	medium-sized	TRBJ2-7	-	CSVGSLRSEQYF	TGCAGCGTTGGAAGTTTGCGGTCCGAGCAGTACTTC
TRBV7-6	many	TRBJ2-1	TRBD1	CASRRQGADEQFF	TGTGCCAGCAGGCGACAGGGGGCGGATGAGCAGTTCTTC
TRBV28	many	TRBJ1-2	-	CASRFETGYGYTF	TGTGCCAGCAGGTTCGAAACAGGGTATGGCTACACCTTC
TRBV5-4	few	TRBJ2-6	-	CASRRESGANVLTF	TGTGCCAGCAGGCGGGAATCTGGGGCCAACGTCCTGACTTTC
TRBV23-1	many	TRBJ2-7	TRBD1	CASSHPNPTGPSAEQYF	TGCGCCAGCAGTCACCCCAACCCGACAGGGCCCTCAGCCGAGCAGTACTTC
TRBV7-2	many	TRBJ2-5	-	CGTEGGQETQYF	TGTGGGACGGAAGGGGGCCAAGAGACCCAGTACTTC
TRBV7-2	many	TRBJ2-3	-	CASSLVVALQYF	TGTGCCAGCAGCTTAGTAGTAGCCTTGCAGTATTTT
TRBV4-3	many	TRBJ2-2	TRBD2	CASAKLARNTGELFF	TGCGCCAGCGCGAAACTAGCGAGGAACACCGGGGAGCTGTTTTTT
TRBV7-9	-	TRBJ2-5	TRBD2	CASSLARLAGEETQYF	TGTGCCAGCAGCTTAGCGCGACTAGCGGGAGAAGAGACCCAGTACTTC
TRBV7-3	many	TRBJ2-3	TRBD2	CASSLRGSADTQYF	TGTGCCAGCAGCTTGCGCGGGAGTGCAGATACGCAGTATTTT
TRBV10-3	many	TRBJ2-3	TRBD1	CAISEPGTDSTDTQYF	TGTGCCATCAGCGAGCCCGGGACAGATAGCACAGATACGCAGTATTTT
TRBV7-2	-	TRBJ1-1	-	CASSLSSELNTEAFF	TGTGCCAGCAGCTTAAGCTCGGAGTTGAACACTGAAGCTTTCTTT
TRBV6-2/TRBV6-3	many	TRBJ1-5	-	CASTRTFNSNQPQHF	TGTGCCAGCACCCGGACGTTCAATAGCAATCAGCCCCAGCATTTT
TRBV29-1	-	TRBJ2-3	-	CSVELGERSTDTQYF	TGCAGCGTTGAACTGGGGGAGCGGAGCACAGATACGCAGTATTTT
TRBV28	many	TRBJ2-3	-	CASRDDGTNSWPFGTDTQYF	TGTGCCAGCAGAGACGATGGGACAAACAGCTGGCCCTTTGGCACAGATACGCAGTATTTT
TRBV28	few	TRBJ1-3	-	CASSLAQLGNTIYF	TGTGCCAGCAGTTTGGCACAGTTAGGAAACACCATATATTTT
TRBV28	-	TRBJ2-7	TRBD2	CASLSGSFSYEQYF	TGTGCCAGCCTTAGCGGGTCCTTTTCCTACGAGCAGTACTTC
TRBV20-1	few	TRBJ2-2	TRBD1	CSASPQGVSGELFF	TGCAGTGCTAGTCCTCAGGGGGTGTCCGGGGAGCTGTTTTTT
TRBV29-1	many	TRBJ2-2	-	CSADEGELFF	TGCAGCGCGGATGAAGGGGAGCTGTTTTTT
TRBV6-1	-	TRBJ2-5	TRBD2	CASSVAELAGVRETQYF	TGTGCCAGCAGCGTCGCCGAACTAGCGGGAGTGAGAGAGACCCAGTACTTC
TRBV5-1	-	TRBJ1-1	-	CASSDMENEAFF	TGCGCCAGCAGCGATATGGAGAATGAAGCTTTCTTT
TRBV5-4	-	TRBJ2-7	-	CASSLEGASSYEQYF	TGTGCCAGCAGCTTGGAAGGGGCGAGCTCCTACGAGCAGTACTTC
TRBV29-1	-	TRBJ2-7	-	CSCRVSYEQYF	TGCAGCTGCCGGGTGTCCTACGAGCAGTACTTC
TRBV6-2/TRBV6-3	many	TRBJ2-6	-	CASRPRVVSGANVLTF	TGTGCCAGCAGGCCCCGGGTGGTCTCTGGGGCCAACGTCCTGACTTTC
TRBV6-2/TRBV6-3	many	TRBJ2-2	TRBD2	CASSDFSGGANTGELFF	TGTGCCAGCAGTGACTTTAGCGGGGGGGCGAACACCGGGGAGCTGTTTTTT
TRBV7-9	many	TRBJ1-5	TRBD1	CASSITGDQPQHF	TGTGCCAGCAGCATTACAGGGGATCAGCCCCAGCATTTT
TRBV13	medium-sized	TRBJ2-3	-	CASSLGPSASTDTQYF	TGTGCCAGCAGCCTGGGTCCCAGTGCTAGCACAGATACGCAGTATTTT
TRBV28	many	TRBJ2-7	-	CASSSTGSSGWTYEQYF	TGTGCCAGCAGCTCCACCGGGTCGAGCGGGTGGACCTACGAGCAGTACTTC
TRBV28	few	TRBJ1-1	-	CASSPFRTGDAEAFF	TGTGCCAGCAGCCCGTTCCGGACGGGGGATGCTGAAGCTTTCTTT
TRBV5-1	many	TRBJ2-1	-	CASSGSGAYNEQFF	TGCGCCAGCAGCGGTAGCGGCGCCTACAATGAGCAGTTCTTC
TRBV7-9	many	TRBJ1-5	-	CASSSGGNQPQHF	TGTGCCAGCAGCTCGGGAGGCAATCAGCCCCAGCATTTT